This TCR beta chain comes out of a study of T-cell reconstitution after alpha-beta-depleted transplantation in children (TCRdb year 2016). In terms of the full investigation: Using TCR repertoire profiling, the study quantitatively followed how T-cell immune reconstitution unfolded in children after TCRalphabeta/CD19-depleted allogeneic hematopoietic cell transplantation. Findings and caveats that apply to the study as a whole: In some patients, high TCRbeta diversity at day 60 was attributed to recipient T cells and intrathymic progenitors that had survived conditioning. Hyperexpanded clone frequencies declined over subsequent months; after one year, T-cell counts and TCRbeta diversity were mostly attributed to newly produced T cells. About two months after transplant, the apparently early recovery of alphabetaT-cell counts reportedly depended on just several hundred clones that had expanded rapidly and came from non-depleted graft cells.

Of note for this clonotype: Its antigen is currently not known. Per-base qualities were not stored, and no clone one base away is much larger.

Sample treatment or condition, as interpreted from the label and publication: allogeneic hematopoietic cell transplantation with graft depleted of TCRalphabeta T cells and CD19 B cells. TCRalphabeta/CD19-depleted allogeneic hematopoietic cell grafts were given to the transplant recipients, all of whom were children. Libraries were made using PCR. TCRdb shows the sequencer as Illumina HiSeq 2500. TCR libraries were prepared with molecular barcoding, using unique molecular identifiers to normalize TCRbeta repertoire quantification. Using fastp trimming at Q25 and MiXCR clonotype assembly, TCRdb reanalyzed the public sequencing data and kept in-frame beta chains. Each entry merges the rows of one CDR3 protein and shows their most common DNA and genes. This sample lists about 980,000 distinct CDR3 sequences; about 30% were detected once. Clones ranked in the top ten supply around 30% of the sample. Sample: PBMCs, mostly from graft donor cells, taken 360 days after TCRalphabeta/CD19-depleted stem cell transplant. The receptor was isolated from a boy under three years old who had a stem cell transplant for SCID, so the T cells may come from the graft donor.

In nucleotides, the sequence is TGCGCCAGCCGAGCGGGGAGCACAGATACGCAGTATTTT. The resulting protein is CASRAGSTDTQYF. The chain is assembled from TRBV5-1 and TRBJ2-3; TRBD2 fits 7 bases in the junction. Relative to germline, V is missing 7 bases and J is missing 0 bases, with 2 bases of the junction outside any gene match. CDR1 and CDR2 were assigned from the germline V gene as SGHRS and YFSETQ. Including the terminal cysteine and phenylalanine, the CDR3 comprises 13 residues. CDR3 DNA only is kept here, 39 bases in frame from base 1.